Listed below are T cell receptor beta chains from one sample, sequenced in a study of regulatory T cells in long-lasting Graves disease. TCRdb fed the multiplex PCR reads into MiXCR, producing one record per CDR3 protein. This table holds about 350,000 distinct CDR3 sequences, about a sixth found once. Separately, the same data were catalogued under a study of T cells in Graves' hyperthyroidism and ophthalmopathy.

Sequencing was performed on peripheral blood mononuclear cells (PBMCs), taken at new diagnosis, from a patient treated with antithyroid drugs. The receptors were sampled from a woman between 18 and 29 years old with Graves disease. The CDR3 runs from the conserved cysteine through the conserved F or W. D genes are given only for firm matches. Size tells how often a clone was seen (once, few, many) or the class of an expanded clone, and some rows leave it out.

V gene	J gene	clone size	D gene	CDR3 DNA	CDR3 protein
TRBV6-5	TRBJ1-5	many	-	TGTGCCAGCAGTTATGGGGGGTACGATCAGCCCCAGCATTTT	CASSYGGYDQPQHF
TRBV20-1	TRBJ2-2	-	-	TGCAGTGCTAGAGATCTGGGGGCTACAGCCGGGGAGCTGTTTTTT	CSARDLGATAGELFF
TRBV7-8	TRBJ1-4	few	-	TGTGCCAGCAGCTTAGCGGGGCGGGGATTGATTAATGAAAAACTGTTTTTT	CASSLAGRGLINEKLFF
TRBV5-1	TRBJ1-2	few	-	TGCGCCAGCAGCTTGGGCCCCGGGCAGGACCCCAATGGCTACACCTTC	CASSLGPGQDPNGYTF
TRBV6-2/TRBV6-3	TRBJ2-3	many	TRBD2	TGTGCCAGCAGTGACGGAGCGGGGGTCACAGATACGCAGTATTTT	CASSDGAGVTDTQYF
TRBV3-1	TRBJ2-5	many	TRBD2	TGTGCCAGCAACCTAGCGGGAGTTACAGAGACCCAGTACTTC	CASNLAGVTETQYF
TRBV10-3	TRBJ2-5	many	-	TGTGCCATCAGTGAGTCCCCGAGAGAGACCCAGTACTTC	CAISESPRETQYF
TRBV2	TRBJ2-1	many	TRBD2	TGTGCCAGCAGAGGACTAGCGGGAGGGTACAATGAGCAGTTCTTC	CASRGLAGGYNEQFF
TRBV5-6	TRBJ1-1	once	-	TGTGCCAGCAGCAACGCGGGGGGGGGGCCTAGGGCTGAAGCTTTCTTT	CASSNAGGGPRAEAFF
TRBV12-3/TRBV12-4	TRBJ1-5	few	TRBD1	TGTGCCAGCAGCACCAGACAGGGGGGAGGCCAGCCCCAGCATTTT	CASSTRQGGGQPQHF
TRBV2	TRBJ2-2	many	TRBD1	TGTGCCAGGCAGGGGGAGAACACCGGGGAGCTGTTTTTT	CARQGENTGELFF
TRBV5-1	TRBJ2-7	many	TRBD2	TGCGCCAGCAGCTTGGGGACTAGCGGGGTGGACGAGCAGTACTTC	CASSLGTSGVDEQYF
TRBV7-3	TRBJ2-2	-	-	TGTGCCAGCAGCTTAGTATCGAACACCGGGGAGCTGTTTTTT	CASSLVSNTGELFF
TRBV11-2	TRBJ2-5	-	-	TGTGCCAGCAGCTTAGATGTCGGGATGGGTGAGACCCAGTACTTC	CASSLDVGMGETQYF
TRBV9	TRBJ2-7	many	-	TGTGCCAGCAGCGGGGGAAGTCGAGGAACCTACGAGCAGTACTTC	CASSGGSRGTYEQYF
TRBV6-1	TRBJ1-1	many	TRBD1	TGTGCCAGCAGCCCCTTTAGGGGGCGGAACACTGAAGCTTTCTTT	CASSPFRGRNTEAFF
TRBV3-1	TRBJ1-2	many	TRBD1	TGTGCCAGCAGCCACCGGGACAGGGCCACTGGCTACACCTTC	CASSHRDRATGYTF
TRBV7-6	TRBJ2-7	many	-	TGTGCCAGCAGCTTATCTTCGTTTGTCTCCTACGAGCAGTACTTC	CASSLSSFVSYEQYF
TRBV12-3/TRBV12-4	TRBJ2-1	many	TRBD1	TGTGCCAGCAGTTTGAGGGACAGCAATGAGCAGTTCTTC	CASSLRDSNEQFF
TRBV18	TRBJ2-3	few	-	TGTGCCAGCTCAACGGGGATTCCTAGCACAGATACGCAGTATTTT	CASSTGIPSTDTQYF
TRBV7-2	TRBJ1-1	many	-	TGTGCCAGCAGCTTAGTCGGAGAGGGGAACACTGAAGCTTTCTTT	CASSLVGEGNTEAFF
TRBV2	TRBJ1-2	many	-	TGTGCCAGCAGTGAATGGCCCCTGGGCGGGGGAGGTGGCTACACCTTC	CASSEWPLGGGGGYTF
TRBV6-2/TRBV6-3	TRBJ1-5	-	-	TGTGCCAGCAGCGACAGTGCGGGTCAGCCCCAGCATTTT	CASSDSAGQPQHF
TRBV2	TRBJ2-3	many	TRBD2	TGTGCCAGCATCCTCGGGGGGGGCTACTCAGATACGCAGTATTTT	CASILGGGYSDTQYF
TRBV7-9	TRBJ2-2	-	-	TGTGCCAGCAGCACCCAGGGTCCCAGGGAGCTGTTTTTT	CASSTQGPRELFF
TRBV20-1	TRBJ2-5	-	TRBD2	TGCAGTCTACTAGCGGGGGGGCTGGTGGAGACCCAGTACTTC	CSLLAGGLVETQYF
TRBV7-9	TRBJ2-1	-	-	TGTGCCAGCAGCTTAAGATCAGACCCCTACAATGAGCAGTTCTTC	CASSLRSDPYNEQFF
TRBV12-3/TRBV12-4	TRBJ2-7	-	TRBD1	TGTGCCAGCAGTTGGACAGGGGGCCTTGAGGAGCAGTACTTC	CASSWTGGLEEQYF
TRBV29-1	TRBJ1-2	-	TRBD1	TGCAGCGCTGCCGGGGGACAGGGGATTGCTGGCTACACCTTC	CSAAGGQGIAGYTF
TRBV5-1	TRBJ2-3	many	-	TGCGCCAGCAGCTATCGGGCGGAACAGGCGGATACGCAGTATTTT	CASSYRAEQADTQYF
TRBV2	TRBJ2-3	-	TRBD1	TGTGCCAGCAGTTTGTCCGGGACAGGGGTAACAGATACGCAGTATTTT	CASSLSGTGVTDTQYF
TRBV10-3	TRBJ2-1	-	-	TGTGCCATCAGGACAGAGCTTTACAATGAGCAGTTCTTC	CAIRTELYNEQFF
TRBV20-1	TRBJ2-1	few	-	TGCAGTGCTAGTTGGGTTAGACTTGTCTCCTACAATGAGCAGTTCTTC	CSASWVRLVSYNEQFF
TRBV20-1	TRBJ1-1	once	TRBD1	TGCAGTGCTAGAGGGGACAGGGGGCGAGGGAACACTGAAGCTTTCTTT	CSARGDRGRGNTEAFF
TRBV4-1	TRBJ2-5	-	TRBD2	TGCGCCAGCAGCCAACCTACTAGCGGGAGTCGGAGAGAGACCCAGTACTTC	CASSQPTSGSRRETQYF
TRBV20-1	TRBJ2-3	-	TRBD1	TGCAGTGCTAGCTCGGGACAGGGAAGACCAGATACGCAGTATTTT	CSASSGQGRPDTQYF
TRBV19	TRBJ2-3	-	-	TGTGCCAGTATATCGGCTACAGATACGCAGTATTTT	CASISATDTQYF
TRBV10-3	TRBJ2-7	-	-	TGTGCCATCAGTGCGGGCGGTTCCTACGAGCAGTACTTC	CAISAGGSYEQYF
TRBV6-1	TRBJ1-2	-	-	TGTGCCAGCAGTGAAGTTGGAGCAGCAGGCTACACCTTC	CASSEVGAAGYTF
TRBV6-2/TRBV6-3	TRBJ1-6	-	-	TGTGCCAGCAGTTCCGGCATACGGGGGTATAATTCACCCCTCCACTTT	CASSSGIRGYNSPLHF
TRBV4-1	TRBJ1-5	-	TRBD1	TGCGCCAGCAGCCAAGATCCGTCGGGACAGACCTTTAAGCATTTT	CASSQDPSGQTFKHF
TRBV7-8	TRBJ2-7	many	-	TGTGCCAGCAGCTCGCACCGGGACCCTAAGGCGGGTTCCTACGAGCAGTACTTC	CASSSHRDPKAGSYEQYF
TRBV10-3	TRBJ2-6	-	-	TGTGCCATCAGTGGCCTCTTACCGGGGGCCATTGGCCTGGCTGGGGCCAACGTCCTGACTTTC	CAISGLLPGAIGLAGANVLTF
TRBV5-1	TRBJ1-1	many	TRBD1	TGCGCCAGCAGCCTTCGGAGGGACAGTGCTGAAGCTTTCTTT	CASSLRRDSAEAFF
TRBV19	TRBJ1-1	many	-	TGTGCCAGTAGTATCCAGGGGTTGCTCACTGAAGCTTTCTTT	CASSIQGLLTEAFF
TRBV11-3	TRBJ2-3	many	-	TGTGCCAGCAGCCCGGACGGCACAGATACGCAGTATTTT	CASSPDGTDTQYF
TRBV20-1	TRBJ2-3	many	TRBD2	TGCAGTGCCCGAGTAGCGGGGAACACAGATACGCAGTATTTT	CSARVAGNTDTQYF
TRBV3-1	TRBJ2-3	-	-	TGTGCCAGCAGCCGAGTCCCAAGCACAGATACGCAGTATTTT	CASSRVPSTDTQYF